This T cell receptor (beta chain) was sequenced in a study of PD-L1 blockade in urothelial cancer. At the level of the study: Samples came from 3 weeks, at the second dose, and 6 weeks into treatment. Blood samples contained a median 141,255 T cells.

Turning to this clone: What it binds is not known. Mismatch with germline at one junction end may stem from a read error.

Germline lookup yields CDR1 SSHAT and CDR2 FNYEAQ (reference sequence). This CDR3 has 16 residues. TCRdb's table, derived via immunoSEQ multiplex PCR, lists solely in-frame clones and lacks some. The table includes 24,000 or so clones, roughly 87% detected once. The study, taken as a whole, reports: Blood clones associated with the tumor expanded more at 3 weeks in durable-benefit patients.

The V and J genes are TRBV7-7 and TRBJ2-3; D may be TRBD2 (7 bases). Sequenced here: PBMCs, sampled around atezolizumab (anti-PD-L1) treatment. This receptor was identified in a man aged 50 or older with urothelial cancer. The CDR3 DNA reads TGTGCTAGCAGCCAGGGGAGGGGGGGCCAGGAAGATACGCAGTATTTT. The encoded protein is CASSQGRGGQEDTQYF. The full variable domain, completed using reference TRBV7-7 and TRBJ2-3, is GAGVSQSPRYKVTKRGQDVTLRCDPISSHATLYWYQQALGQGPEFLTYFNYEAQPDKSGLPSDRFSAERPEGSISTLTIQRTEQRDSAMYRCASSQGRGGQEDTQYFGPGTRLTVL.